This T cell receptor beta chain was obtained from a study of CD8 T cells in Susac syndrome. Study background: Patients with Susac syndrome were, at the time of blood collection, therapy-naive, maintained on corticosteroids, or maintained on intravenous immunoglobulin alone.

On this clonotype: What it binds is not known.

The junction had 5 bases not matched to a gene; V was cut back by 7 bases and J by 0 bases. The germline CDR1 and CDR2 sequences are MNHEY and SVGAGI. This CDR3 spans 15 amino acids. Findings and limits, study-wide: CD4+ T cell repertoires in Susac syndrome exhibited no evidence of clonal expansion.

Random hexamers served to reverse transcribe roughly 0.5 to 1 ug RNA. TCRdb reprocessed the immunoSEQ multiplex PCR reads via MiXCR and lists one record per CDR3 protein. The sample includes roughly 190,000 distinct CDR3 sequences, approximately 95% seen only once; the top ten take 0.09% to 0.1%. The specimen was CD4+ T cells from PBMCs. The sequence derives from a human donor with Susac syndrome. The chain joins TRBV6-5 to TRBJ1-2, with 10 nucleotides matching TRBD1. CDR3 in DNA: TGTGCCAGCAAGCTAGGACAGGGGGCTAACTATGGCTACACCTTC. Residues: CASKLGQGANYGYTF.